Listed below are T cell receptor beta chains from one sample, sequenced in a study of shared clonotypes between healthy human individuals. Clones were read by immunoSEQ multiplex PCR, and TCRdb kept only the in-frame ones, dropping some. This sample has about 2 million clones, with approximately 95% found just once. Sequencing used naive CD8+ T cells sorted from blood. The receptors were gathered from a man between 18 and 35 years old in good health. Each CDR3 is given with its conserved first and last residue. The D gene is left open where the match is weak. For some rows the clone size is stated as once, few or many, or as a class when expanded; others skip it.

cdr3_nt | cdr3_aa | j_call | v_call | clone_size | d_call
TGTGCCAGCAGTTTAGGGGGCTTCACCGGGGAGCTGTTTTTT | CASSLGGFTGELFF | TRBJ2-2 | TRBV27 | - | -
TGTGCCAGCAGCCCGATAGACAGCTACGAGCAGTACTTC | CASSPIDSYEQYF | TRBJ2-7 | TRBV5-8 | - | -
TGTGCCAGTAGTACCGACCCGGCGGTTCAGCCCCAGCATTTT | CASSTDPAVQPQHF | TRBJ1-5 | TRBV19 | few | -
TGCGCCAGCAGCCAGGGGTCCACCTACGAGCAGTACTTC | CASSQGSTYEQYF | TRBJ2-7 | TRBV4-3 | once | -
TGTGCCAGCAGCTTAGGAAGCGCCCCGGCGTACTTC | CASSLGSAPAYF | TRBJ2-5 | TRBV13 | - | -
TGTGCCAGCAGCTCTCCACTGGGCACTGAAGCTTTCTTT | CASSSPLGTEAFF | TRBJ1-1 | TRBV11-2 | few | -
TGTGCCAGCAGCTTAGGTTTCGTCCTTAACTATGGCTACACCTTC | CASSLGFVLNYGYTF | TRBJ1-2 | TRBV7-9 | - | -
TGTGCCAGCAGTGGTACGGGAACTTACGAGCAGTACTTC | CASSGTGTYEQYF | TRBJ2-7 | TRBV6-5 | - | -
TGCGCCAGCAGCCAAGATCAGGGACTCGGTAGCACAGATACGCAGTATTTT | CASSQDQGLGSTDTQYF | TRBJ2-3 | TRBV4-1 | - | -
TGTGCCAGCAGCTATACGGTTGATGCACCTGACACTGAAGCTTTCTTT | CASSYTVDAPDTEAFF | TRBJ1-1 | TRBV6-6 | - | -
TGTGCCATCAGTGACCCCGGTGGGACAGGGGGCTATGGCACTGAAGCTTTCTTT | CAISDPGGTGGYGTEAFF | TRBJ1-1 | TRBV10-3 | - | TRBD1
TGTGCCAGCAGCTCTAGCGGGAGGGGACCCGACGAGCAGTACTTC | CASSSSGRGPDEQYF | TRBJ2-7 | TRBV27 | - | TRBD2
TGTGCCTGGAGTTCAGGACAGTCCTACGAGCAGTACTTC | CAWSSGQSYEQYF | TRBJ2-7 | TRBV30 | - | -
TGTGCCAGCAGCGGTTGGGGGACAGGGGGCACAGATACGCAGTATTTT | CASSGWGTGGTDTQYF | TRBJ2-3 | TRBV11-2 | once | TRBD1
TGTGCCAGCAGCTTCCTCCTCGGGACCCAAGACACTGAAGCTTTCTTT | CASSFLLGTQDTEAFF | TRBJ1-1 | TRBV11-1 | - | -
TGTGCCAGCAGTGATGCGGGGGGAGTACCGTATTTT | CASSDAGGVPYF | TRBJ2-3 | TRBV2 | - | TRBD2
TGCAGCGTTGTGGTGGCAGGGGGTCTTTACAATGAGCAGTTCTTC | CSVVVAGGLYNEQFF | TRBJ2-1 | TRBV29-1 | - | TRBD1
TGTGCCAGCACCGACGTACTAGGAGAGGTTGCGGATACGCAGTATTTT | CASTDVLGEVADTQYF | TRBJ2-3 | TRBV7-8 | - | -
TGTGCCAGCAGCTTCCCCCCGAAGGATGAGCAGTTCTTC | CASSFPPKDEQFF | TRBJ2-1 | TRBV11-2 | - | -
TGCGCCAGCAGCCAAGATGGCGTTTACGAGCAGTACTTC | CASSQDGVYEQYF | TRBJ2-7 | TRBV4-3 | - | -
TGTGCCAGCAGCTTATCCGGCGGATTGAACACTGAAGCTTTCTTT | CASSLSGGLNTEAFF | TRBJ1-1 | TRBV7-9 | - | -
TGTGCCAGCAGTCCCGGTCCTGGGACATTACCCCAGGGGACTGAAGCTTTCTTT | CASSPGPGTLPQGTEAFF | TRBJ1-1 | TRBV27 | - | -
TGCAGCGTCTCGGGGGGAAACGAGCAGTACTTC | CSVSGGNEQYF | TRBJ2-7 | TRBV29-1 | once | TRBD2
TGCGCCAGCAGTGATGGCAGCTACGAGCAGTACTTC | CASSDGSYEQYF | TRBJ2-7 | TRBV10-2 | - | -
TGCGCCAGCAGCCAGGTCGACAGTCGTGAAGCTTTCTTT | CASSQVDSREAFF | TRBJ1-1 | TRBV4-3 | - | -
TGTGCCAGCAGCAAAGAGTTGGGGGGACGGTCACCCCTCCACTTT | CASSKELGGRSPLHF | TRBJ1-6 | TRBV21-1 | - | -
TGTGCCTGGAGTTGGGGAGGGTCCTACGAGCAGTACTTC | CAWSWGGSYEQYF | TRBJ2-7 | TRBV30 | - | TRBD2
TGTGCCACCAGCAGGGATTCAGGGGGAGGGCAGCCCCAGCATTTT | CATSRDSGGGQPQHF | TRBJ1-5 | TRBV15 | - | TRBD1
TGTGCCAGCACTCCCGGACTAGCGGGGGGGAGCACAGATACGCAGTATTTT | CASTPGLAGGSTDTQYF | TRBJ2-3 | TRBV27 | - | TRBD2
TGTGCCAGCAGCCCACTCCTTAGCGGCCTACCGGGCGAGCAGTACTTC | CASSPLLSGLPGEQYF | TRBJ2-7 | TRBV7-8 | - | -
TGTGCCAGCAGTAGCCGGGACATGTCCTACAATGAGCAGTTCTTC | CASSSRDMSYNEQFF | TRBJ2-1 | TRBV5-4 | - | -
TGCGCCAGCAGCGGTACAGGGGGCAGATGGGGCTACACCTTC | CASSGTGGRWGYTF | TRBJ1-2 | TRBV4-1 | once | TRBD1
TGTGCCAGCAGCCCTACCGGGGGCGAGCAGTACTTC | CASSPTGGEQYF | TRBJ2-7 | TRBV7-9 | - | -
TGTGCCAGCAGCATTGGACTAGCGGGGACGATAAATCCTTACGAGCAGTACTTC | CASSIGLAGTINPYEQYF | TRBJ2-7 | TRBV7-8 | - | TRBD2
TGTGCCAGCAGCGTTAGACCTAATTCACCCCTCCACTTT | CASSVRPNSPLHF | TRBJ1-6 | TRBV27 | - | -
TGTGCCAGCAGTTTAAACGGGGCCACCTACGAGCAGTACTTC | CASSLNGATYEQYF | TRBJ2-7 | TRBV27 | - | -
TGTGCCAGCAGTTCGGGACAGAATACGCATGGCTACACCTTC | CASSSGQNTHGYTF | TRBJ1-2 | TRBV6-5 | - | TRBD1
TGCGCCAGCAGCCAAGAGCCCGGTCTGGACACCGGGGAGCTGTTTTTT | CASSQEPGLDTGELFF | TRBJ2-2 | TRBV4-1 | - | -
TGCGCCAGTACCAGGGCAGGAGAAAATGAAAAACTGTTTTTT | CASTRAGENEKLFF | TRBJ1-4 | TRBV4-3 | - | -
TGTGCCAGCAGTTCCGCCTTCCGGGAGGGGAATCAGCCCCAGCATTTT | CASSSAFREGNQPQHF | TRBJ1-5 | TRBV27 | - | -
TGCGCCAGCAGTTTAACAGGGGCCGAAGCTTTCTTT | CASSLTGAEAFF | TRBJ1-1 | TRBV5-1 | - | TRBD1
TGTGCCAGCAGCCTGCGGACAGGGCCAACCGGGGAGCTGTTTTTT | CASSLRTGPTGELFF | TRBJ2-2 | TRBV4-2 | - | TRBD1
TGTGCCAGCAGCTTAGGGGGCGAGGACTATGGCTACACCTTC | CASSLGGEDYGYTF | TRBJ1-2 | TRBV11-1 | - | -
TGTGCCAGCAGCTTCGCACTAGCGGAGTTGACTAGCACAGATACGCAGTATTTT | CASSFALAELTSTDTQYF | TRBJ2-3 | TRBV5-6 | - | TRBD2
TGTGCCAGCACCCCCGGACAGCTTTCCAATTCACCCCTCCACTTT | CASTPGQLSNSPLHF | TRBJ1-6 | TRBV5-5 | - | -
TGCGCCAGCAGCCAAGCGAAACTAGCGGGGACCTACGAGCAGTACTTC | CASSQAKLAGTYEQYF | TRBJ2-7 | TRBV4-1 | - | TRBD2
TGTGCCAGCAGTGACGGGAGGGACCAGACCCAGTACTTC | CASSDGRDQTQYF | TRBJ2-5 | TRBV2 | - | TRBD2
TGTGCCACCAGCAGAGTAGGAGAACTCGAGCATTTT | CATSRVGELEHF | TRBJ1-5 | TRBV15 | once | -